This T cell receptor (beta chain) was identified during a study of post-analysis software for immune sequencing data. Background on the study: The study covered relapsing-remitting, secondary progressive and progressive-relapsing courses of multiple sclerosis. Study outcomes and limitations: A handful of TRBV segments were significantly more frequent in patients than in controls. TRBV5-6, TRBV5-1 and TRBV20-1 were among these segments. Comparison with controls showed significantly lower normalized Chao1 diversity in multiple sclerosis patients.

This clonotype occurred a few times. Its antigen is unidentified. This CDR3 has 14 amino acids. V was trimmed by 6 bases and J by 3 bases, leaving 14 bases between them. Germline V gene lookup returns CDR1 MNHEY and CDR2 SVGAGI. Unique molecular identifiers had been added to the TCR beta cDNA libraries. Researchers reported roughly 0.5 million cDNA molecules coming from approximately 1 to 10 million T cells. TCRdb passed the PCR reads through MiXCR, listing each CDR3 protein once. The data hold about 380,000 distinct CDR3 sequences, with 30% to 45% observed a single time. The chain has TRBV6-5 and TRBJ1-1; no firm D call. Sequencing was done on a sample of blood. This TCR derives from a girl between 5 and 17 years old with multiple sclerosis. This CDR3 is CASSRTDTYTEAFF. The DNA of the CDR3 is TGTGCCAGCAGCCGTACAGACACTTACACTGAAGCTTTCTTT.